Reported below is one TCR beta chain. The same CDR3 also results from other DNA sequences found in this sample. The data were obtained in a study of blood T cell repertoires in COVID-19. As for the study in general: T cells, B-cell-depleted T cells, or PBMCs provided the cDNA or gDNA that served as material.

Germline values: CDR1 SGDLS, CDR2 YYNGEE. The CDR3 runs to 13 residues. Trimming took off 1 base at V and 1 base at J, with 5 bases between the two ends. The repertoire was sequenced with immunoSEQ multiplex PCR; TCRdb's copy has only in-frame clones and lacks some. The sample lists a few hundred thousand clones, over 70% occurring once. What was sequenced was peripheral blood. This sequence originates from a human donor in a cohort sampled during active COVID-19. V usage is TRBV9 and J usage is TRBJ1-1; no reliable D call. The CDR3 spells CASSVSPNTEAFF. The DNA of the CDR3 is TGTGCCAGCAGCGTAAGCCCGAACACTGAAGCTTTCTTT.